The 27 T cell receptor beta chains presented below share a single source sample, sequenced in a study of blood T cell repertoires in COVID-19 (dated by TCRdb to about 2020). Library preparation was by the immunoSEQ multiplex PCR assay. TCRdb took this table from immuneACCESS and kept in-frame rearrangements with V and J called. Such tables lack part of the clones; where checked against another copy, unresolved V genes explain under half of the gap, and the rest is unexplained. The sample table holds about 270,000 clones, of which 83% were seen once. The ten top clones hold 7.5% to 10% of the sample. The specimen was peripheral blood. These receptors were collected from a woman in her forties or fifties who had recovered from COVID-19.

The chain combines TRBV6-1 with TRBJ2-2; TRBD1 aligns across 7 bases. The CDR3 has 16 residues. Germline V gene lookup returns CDR1 MNHNS and CDR2 SASEGT. The ends lost 4 bases at V and 4 bases at J; junction bases unmatched: 9. The CDR3: CASSGTGTVSTGELFF. CDR3 nucleotides: TGTGCCAGCAGTGGGACCGGGACAGTCTCCACCGGGGAGCTGTTTTTT.

The rearrangement uses TRBV4-1 and TRBJ2-5; 10 bases line up with TRBD2. The CDR3 has 15 amino acids. From germline, CDR1 is MGHRA and CDR2 YSYEKL. J was trimmed by 5 bases and V by 4 bases; bases with no gene match: 7. The CDR3 nucleotides are TGCGCCAGCAGCCCAGAGCGGGGGGGCCGGGAGACCCAGTACTTC. This translates into CASSPERGGRETQYF.

The V gene is TRBV24-1, the J gene TRBJ2-3, with D perhaps matching TRBD1 (6 bases). Trimming removed 1 base from V and 0 bases from J, with 10 bases in between. The CDR3 is 16 amino acids. CDR1 is KGHDR, CDR2 SFDVKD, per germline. CDR3 nucleotide sequence: TGTGCCACCAGTGATTTTGGGGGCTCGAGCACAGATACGCAGTATTTT. Its translation: CATSDFGGSSTDTQYF.

CDR3 bases: TGCGCCAGCAGCTTGGGCTCAGGGGGCCTCTCTGGAAACACCATATATTTT. Amino acid sequence: CASSLGSGGLSGNTIYF. The chain recombines TRBV5-1 with TRBJ1-3; 8 positions agree with TRBD1. Per the germline V gene, CDR1 is SGHRS and CDR2 is YFSETQ. CDR3 length: 17 amino acids. J was trimmed by 0 bases and V by 0 bases; bases with no gene match: 5.

The CDR3 coding sequence is TGTGCCAGCAGCCCAGCTCGATCCGGCGGGTATTTT. It is translated as CASSPARSGGYF. The rearrangement uses TRBV7-6 and TRBJ2-3; no firm D call. V was clipped by 5 bases and J by 14 bases, with 17 bases between them. The CDR3 is 12 residues long. Germline V gene data show CDR1 as SGHVS and CDR2 as FNYEAQ.

The CDR3 reads CASSQTPVNEQFF. Written as DNA, the CDR3 is TGTGCCAGCAGCCAAACCCCGGTCAATGAGCAGTTCTTC. The chain is built from TRBV3-1 (or the pseudogene TRBV3-2) and TRBJ2-1; D unclear. V lost 2 bases to trimming and J lost 6 bases, with 8 bases between them. Germline V gene lookup returns CDR1 LGHDT and CDR2 YNNKEL (reference sequence). The CDR3 contains 13 residues.

The rearrangement uses TRBV28 and TRBJ2-7; D may be TRBD2 (5 bases). The CDR3 covers 14 residues. CDR1 is MDHEN, CDR2 SYDVKM, per germline. V was pared by 5 bases and J by 7 bases, with 18 bases between. CDR3 DNA: TGTGCCAGCAGTCCTCGAGGGTTTTCGAAGGAGCAGTACTTC. Its translation: CASSPRGFSKEQYF.

The rearrangement links TRBV10-3 to TRBJ2-4; 10 bases are shared with TRBD2. With V trimmed by 2 bases and J by 0 bases, 7 bases remained unmatched. Germline V gene lookup returns CDR1 ENHRY and CDR2 SYGVKD. The CDR3 has 18 amino acids. CDR3 sequence (DNA): TGTGCCATCAGTGAGGGGACTAGCGATTCCGGAGCCAAAAACATTCAGTACTTC. Translation: CAISEGTSDSGAKNIQYF.

The V gene is TRBV15, the J gene TRBJ2-7, with D perhaps matching TRBD2 (5 bases). Trimming took off 0 bases at V and 7 bases at J, with 10 bases between the two ends. The germline gives CDR1 LNHNV, CDR2 YYDKDF (reference sequence). The CDR3 totals 13 residues. In nucleotides, the CDR3 is TGTGCCACCAGCAGAGATCAGGAGGAGGAGCAGTACTTC. This sequence encodes CATSRDQEEEQYF. Complete variable domain (other parts from reference TRBV15 and TRBJ2-7): DAMVIQNPRYQVTQFGKPVTLSCSQTLNHNVMYWYQQKSSQAPKLLFHYYDKDFNNEADTPDNFQSRRPNTSFCFLDIRSPGLGDTAMYLCATSRDQEEEQYFGPGTRLTVT.

The J gene is TRBJ1-2, the V gene TRBV5-8, with 7 bases matching TRBD1. Unmatched junction bases numbered 8, after V lost 5 bases and J lost 10 bases. In germline, CDR1 is SGHTS, CDR2 YDEGEE. The CDR3 is 12 amino acids. The CDR3 DNA sequence: TGTGCCAGCAGTTTTCCGAGGGGGCCCTACACCTTC. It yields the protein CASSFPRGPYTF. The full variable domain, in which reference TRBV5-8 and TRBJ1-2 provide the parts outside the CDR3, is EAGVTQSPTHLIKTRGQQATLRCSPISGHTSVYWYQQALGLGLQFLLWYDEGEERNRGNFPPRFSGRQFPNYSSELNVNALELEDSALYLCASSFPRGPYTFGSGTRLTVV.

Only a few counts were recorded for this clone. This chain links TRBV30 with TRBJ2-7; possibly TRBD1 for D (5 bases). The CDR3 has 13 residues. Germline V gene sequence: CDR1 GTSNPN, CDR2 SVGIG (reference sequence). V lost 2 bases and J 2 bases, leaving 10 bases between the germline ends. The CDR3 DNA reads TGTGCCTGGAGTCCACAGGAAGCCTACGAGCAGTACTTC. Translated: CAWSPQEAYEQYF.

V is TRBV2 and J is TRBJ2-3; perhaps TRBD1 as D (6 bases). The germline gives CDR1 SNHLY, CDR2 FYNNEI. V was cut by 6 bases and J by 2 bases, with 12 bases left in between. CDR3 size: 14 residues. The CDR3 bases are TGTGCCAGCAGCCTACAGGGTCTCACAGATACGCAGTATTTT. This codes for CASSLQGLTDTQYF.

The table lists this clone with a few counts. V gene TRBV28 combines with J gene TRBJ2-3; 9 nucleotides line up with TRBD2. After removal of 6 bases from V and 5 bases from J, the junction contained 9 bases not matched to a gene. The CDR3 runs 15 residues. Germline CDR1 reads MDHEN; CDR2 reads SYDVKM. The CDR3 is CASRRAIAGEDTQYF. Written as DNA, the CDR3 is TGTGCCAGCAGGAGGGCTATAGCGGGGGAAGATACGCAGTATTTT.

This clone has only a few counts. The chain is built from TRBV19 and TRBJ1-6, with D possibly TRBD1 on 6 matching bases. Germline-derived CDR1 and CDR2 are LNHDA and SQIVND (reference sequence). The V end was cut by 3 bases, the J end by 3 bases, with 12 bases between. The CDR3 runs to 16 residues. The CDR3 DNA sequence: TGTGCCAGTAGTATTCACCGGGACAACTATAATTCACCCCTCCACTTT. It translates to CASSIHRDNYNSPLHF. The whole variable domain, filled in from reference TRBV19 and TRBJ1-6, reads DGGITQSPKYLFRKEGQNVTLSCEQNLNHDAMYWYRQDPGQGLRLIYYSQIVNDFQKGDIAEGYSVSREKKESFPLTVTSAQKNPTAFYLCASSIHRDNYNSPLHFGNGTRLTVT.

The chain uses TRBV4-3 and TRBJ1-2; D is unresolved. Germline V gene data show CDR1 as LGHNA and CDR2 as YSLEER. The CDR3 is made up of 14 amino acids. Trimming took 2 bases from V and 3 from J, leaving 10 bases between them. CDR3 DNA sequence: TGCGCCAGCAGCCAATCCGACGGAGACTATGGCTACACCTTC. Protein product: CASSQSDGDYGYTF.

The gene calls are TRBV18 and TRBJ2-2; TRBD1 matches 8 bases. Germline loops: CDR1 KGHSH, CDR2 LQKENI. V lost 6 bases, J lost 1 base, and 7 bases stayed unmatched. The CDR3 length is 16 residues. The CDR3 sequence: CASSPQGALNTGELFF. DNA of the CDR3: TGTGCCAGCTCCCCCCAGGGGGCTCTGAACACCGGGGAGCTGTTTTTT. The whole variable domain, remainder taken from reference TRBV18 and TRBJ2-2, is NAGVMQNPRHLVRRRGQEARLRCSPMKGHSHVYWYRQLPEEGLKFMVYLQKENIIDESGMPKERFSAEFPKEGPSILRIQQVVRGDSAAYFCASSPQGALNTGELFFGEGSRLTVL.

The V and J genes are TRBV15 and TRBJ1-1, with D possibly being TRBD1 (6 bases). The V gene lost 5 bases and the J gene lost 4 bases, with 14 bases spanning the gap. The length of the CDR3 is 14 residues. Germline CDR1 is LNHNV and CDR2 is YYDKDF (reference sequence). The CDR3 nucleotides read TGTGCCACCAGCCCCGTTCCAGGGGTCACTGAAGCTTTCTTT. Its translation is CATSPVPGVTEAFF.

This sequence joins TRBV3-1 (or the pseudogene TRBV3-2) and TRBJ2-5; D is perhaps TRBD2 (6 bases). Trimming took 0 bases from V and 0 from J, leaving 14 bases between them. Germline V gene sequence: CDR1 LGHDT, CDR2 YNNKEL (reference sequence). The CDR3 is 17 residues long. Written as DNA, the CDR3 is TGTGCCAGCAGCCAAGATAGGGCTAGCGACAACCAAGAGACCCAGTACTTC. Its translation: CASSQDRASDNQETQYF.

This clone appeared a single time. The chain employs TRBV2 and TRBJ2-7; 10 bases line up with TRBD1. V lost 6 bases and J lost 1; bases outside the gene matches: 6. CDR3 length equals 15 residues. Germline loops: CDR1 SNHLY, CDR2 FYNNEI. Written as DNA, the CDR3 is TGTGCCAGCAGCGGGGACAGGGGCCCTTCCTACGAGCAGTACTTC. Encoded protein: CASSGDRGPSYEQYF.

The CDR3 DNA sequence: TGTGCCAGCAGTTTTAAAGCGGACAGTGAAGCTTTCTTT. Translating it yields CASSFKADSEAFF. The chain couples TRBV12-3 or TRBV12-4 to TRBJ1-1; D perhaps matches TRBD1 (6 bases). The CDR3 has 13 amino acids. V lost 3 bases and J 7 bases, leaving 12 bases between the germline ends.

The rearrangement uses TRBV7-9 and TRBJ2-2; D not resolved. The length of the CDR3 is 14 residues. Deletions cut 6 bases from V and 0 bases from J, with 8 bases between. Germline V gives CDR1 SEHNR, CDR2 FQNEAQ (reference sequence). The CDR3 here is CASSAAANTGELFF. DNA of the CDR3: TGTGCCAGCAGTGCGGCGGCGAACACCGGGGAGCTGTTTTTT.

V and J are TRBV7-8 and TRBJ1-1; D gene uncertain. V was cut by 5 bases and J by 0 bases, with 7 bases left in between. Per germline, CDR1 SGHVS and CDR2 FQNEAQ. This CDR3 contains 13 residues. The CDR3 spells CASSLQMNTEAFF. CDR3 DNA sequence: TGTGCCAGCAGCCTCCAAATGAACACTGAAGCTTTCTTT.

The chain links TRBV29-1 to TRBJ1-4; 9 nucleotides align to TRBD1. Unmatched junction bases numbered 6, after V lost 6 bases and J lost 7 bases. The CDR3 consists of 13 residues. Germline CDR1 and CDR2: SQVTM and ANQGSEA. This CDR3 is CSVGQGNSEKLFF. CDR3 bases: TGCAGCGTAGGACAGGGGAACAGTGAAAAACTGTTTTTT.

This clone has more than one count but fewer than ten. V and J are TRBV3-1 (or the pseudogene TRBV3-2) and TRBJ1-5; D is undetermined. This CDR3 has 14 amino acids. Between the trimmed V and J ends, which lost 6 bases and 0 bases, there was a span of 9 bases. CDR1 is LGHDT, CDR2 YNNKEL, per germline (reference sequence). The CDR3 reads CASSLGNSNQPQHF. The CDR3 coding sequence is TGTGCCAGCAGTCTCGGGAATAGCAATCAGCCCCAGCATTTT.

The genes are TRBV7-9 and TRBJ2-5; weak D call: TRBD1 (5 bases). The CDR3 totals 14 residues. The ends were cut back, 2 bases at V and 8 bases at J, with 15 bases in the middle. Germline V CDR1 and CDR2: SEHNR, FQNEAQ (reference sequence). CDR3 sequence reads: CASSLSAGFSTQYF. Written as DNA, the CDR3 is TGTGCCAGCAGCTTATCGGCAGGGTTCAGTACCCAGTACTTC.

This clone has a handful of counts. This rearrangement joins TRBV6-1 to TRBJ2-7; 8 bases map to TRBD2. The CDR3 covers 15 residues. Unmatched junction bases numbered 3, after V lost 0 bases and J lost 2 bases. Germline lookup yields CDR1 MNHNS and CDR2 SASEGT. The CDR3 here is CASSEAGTRTYEQYF. The CDR3 DNA follows: TGTGCCAGCAGTGAAGCAGGGACTAGAACCTACGAGCAGTACTTC.

The chain couples TRBV2 to TRBJ2-1; 9 nucleotides agree with TRBD2. Germline assignment: CDR1 SNHLY and CDR2 FYNNEI. CDR3 length equals 16 residues. Germline trimming cut 2 bases from V and 12 bases from J; bases unmatched to any gene: 14. The CDR3 here is CASSEPFALAGLGQFF. In nucleotides, the CDR3 is TGTGCCAGCAGTGAACCCTTCGCCCTAGCGGGATTGGGGCAGTTCTTC.